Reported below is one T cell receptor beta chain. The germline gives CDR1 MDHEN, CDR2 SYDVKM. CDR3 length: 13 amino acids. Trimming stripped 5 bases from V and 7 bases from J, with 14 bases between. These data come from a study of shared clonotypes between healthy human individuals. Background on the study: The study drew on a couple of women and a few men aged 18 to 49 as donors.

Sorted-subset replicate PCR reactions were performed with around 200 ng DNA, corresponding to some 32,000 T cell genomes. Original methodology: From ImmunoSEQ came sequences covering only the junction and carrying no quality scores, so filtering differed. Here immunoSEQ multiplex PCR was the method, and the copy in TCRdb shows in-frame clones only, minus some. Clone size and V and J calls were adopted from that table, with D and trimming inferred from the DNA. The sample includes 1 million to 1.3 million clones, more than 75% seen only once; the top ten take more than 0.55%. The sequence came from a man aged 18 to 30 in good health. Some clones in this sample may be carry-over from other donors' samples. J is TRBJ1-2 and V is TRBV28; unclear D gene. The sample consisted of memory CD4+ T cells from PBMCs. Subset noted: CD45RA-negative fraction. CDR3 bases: TGTGCCAGCAGTCTCCCCCTGGCACCTGGCTACACCTTC. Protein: CASSLPLAPGYTF.